The 22 T cell receptor beta chains below were found in one sample sequenced in a study of shared clonotypes between healthy human individuals. Generated by immunoSEQ multiplex PCR, the TCRdb table keeps only in-frame clones and is missing some. The sample holds about 500,000 clones, roughly three quarters seen once. The sample consisted of PBMCs. The source of these receptors is a woman between 35 and 50 years old in good health. Some clones in this sample may be carry-over from other donors' samples.

The V and J genes are TRBV4-3 and TRBJ2-1; TRBD2 matches 7 bases. Germline values: CDR1 LGHNA, CDR2 YSLEER. CDR3 length: 21 amino acids. J was trimmed by 1 base and V by 0 bases; bases with no gene match: 18. The CDR3 sequence is CASSQDTPGRVGRISYNEQFF. DNA of the CDR3: TGCGCCAGCAGCCAAGATACCCCAGGGAGGGTAGGGAGGATATCCTACAATGAGCAGTTCTTC.

To note about this clone: This CDR3 is also generated by other DNA sequences in the sample. The chain has TRBV5-4 and TRBJ1-1; the D is unclear. CDR3 length: 14 amino acids. With 5 bases removed from V and 1 base from J, the gap between germline ends came to 12 bases. The germline V gene has CDR1 SGHNT and CDR2 YYREEE (reference sequence). The CDR3 region has the DNA TGTGCCAGCAGTCCCGGTCGACCGAACACTGAAGCTTTCTTT. Translated, it gives CASSPGRPNTEAFF.

The V gene is TRBV19, the J gene TRBJ2-7, with D unresolved. CDR1 LNHDA and CDR2 SQIVND come from the germline V gene (reference sequence). V was pared by 4 bases and J by 5 bases, with 9 bases between. The CDR3 contains 12 residues. The CDR3 nucleotides read TGTGCCAGTAGTACCCCCTTCGACGAGCAGTACTTC. Its translation: CASSTPFDEQYF.

The V gene is TRBV18, the J gene TRBJ1-4; 7 bases agree with TRBD1. Per the germline V gene, CDR1 is KGHSH and CDR2 is LQKENI. After removal of 6 bases from V and 7 bases from J, the junction contained 8 bases not matched to a gene. The CDR3 is 14 amino acids. The DNA of the CDR3 is TGTGCCAGCTCTCCTACAGGGGTTGGTGAAAAACTGTTTTTT. Translation: CASSPTGVGEKLFF. Full variable domain (remainder filled in from reference TRBV18 and TRBJ1-4): NAGVMQNPRHLVRRRGQEARLRCSPMKGHSHVYWYRQLPEEGLKFMVYLQKENIIDESGMPKERFSAEFPKEGPSILRIQQVVRGDSAAYFCASSPTGVGEKLFFGSGTQLSVL.

The chain uses TRBV4-2 and TRBJ1-2; TRBD1 matches at 10 bases. Trimming took 0 bases from V and 4 from J; bases not matched to a gene: 5. Germline CDR1 LGHNA, CDR2 YNFKEQ. The CDR3 contains 16 residues. The CDR3 bases are TGTGCCAGCAGCCAAGAGGCTGGGGACAGGGGCTATGGCTACACCTTC. It codes for CASSQEAGDRGYGYTF.

As concerns this clone: The germline gene is not matched at one end of the junction; a read error may be the cause. The chain uses TRBV10-3 and TRBJ2-1; D gene ambiguous. This CDR3 comprises 11 residues. Germline assignment: CDR1 ENHRY and CDR2 SYGVKD. CDR3 sequence reads: CAINEENEQFF. In nucleotides, the CDR3 is TGTGCCATCAATGAGGAGAATGAGCAGTTCTTC.

The chain has TRBV7-2 and TRBJ2-2; 7 bases are shared with TRBD1. V trimming: 6 bases; J trimming: 2 bases; junction bases outside the gene matches: 6. CDR1 SGHTA and CDR2 FQGNSA come from the germline V gene. The CDR3 contains 15 residues. The CDR3 reads CASRPGQTNTGELFF. CDR3 nucleotide sequence: TGTGCCAGCAGACCGGGACAGACAAACACCGGGGAGCTGTTTTTT.

J is TRBJ1-1 and V is TRBV6-5; the D gene is possibly TRBD1 (5 bases). V was shortened by 6 bases and J by 1 base, with 15 bases between the two germline ends. This CDR3 has 15 residues. Germline V gene sequence: CDR1 MNHEY, CDR2 SVGAGI. The CDR3, as DNA: TGTGCCAGCAGCCTCGGGGGTAGGGGGAACACTGAAGCTTTCTTT. Amino acids: CASSLGGRGNTEAFF.

V and J are TRBV28 and TRBJ1-6; D is perhaps TRBD1 (6 bases). There are 11 residues in the CDR3. CDR1 and CDR2 (germline): MDHEN, SYDVKM. The CDR3, as DNA: TGTGAAGGGGGAGTTAATTCACCCCTCCACTTT. Translated, it gives CEGGVNSPLHF.

This clone occurred once. This chain joins TRBV7-6 and TRBJ1-1; D gene unclear. The CDR3 contains 13 residues. The V gene's germline CDR1 is SGHVS and CDR2 FNYEAQ. Trimming took off 4 bases at V and 1 base at J, with 7 bases between the two ends. CDR3 nucleotides: TGTGCCAGCAGCTCCAACAGGAACACTGAAGCTTTCTTT. This translates into CASSSNRNTEAFF. The full variable domain, rest sourced from reference TRBV7-6 and TRBJ1-1, is GAGVSQSPRYKVTKRGQDVALRCDPISGHVSLYWYRQALGQGPEFLTYFNYEAQQDKSGLPNDRFSAERPEGSISTLTIQRTEQRDSAMYRCASSSNRNTEAFFGQGTRLTVV.

The V and J genes are TRBV9 and TRBJ2-7; possible D gene TRBD1, 5 bases. The CDR3 totals 15 residues. V was trimmed by 3 bases and J by 4 bases, leaving 17 bases between them. Germline values: CDR1 SGDLS, CDR2 YYNGEE. The chain's CDR3 is CASSASAGFQYEQYF. The CDR3 DNA reads TGTGCCAGCAGCGCCTCAGCAGGGTTTCAGTACGAGCAGTACTTC. Looking up the rest from reference TRBV9 and TRBJ2-7 gives the full variable domain: DSGVTQTPKHLITATGQRVTLRCSPRSGDLSVYWYQQSLDQGLQFLIQYYNGEERAKGNILERFSAQQFPDLHSELNLSSLELGDSALYFCASSASAGFQYEQYFGPGTRLTVT.

The chain is built from TRBV2 and TRBJ1-4, with a tentative D call TRBD1 (5 bases). The CDR3 has 13 amino acids. The V end was cut by 8 bases, the J end by 6 bases, with 13 bases between. Per the germline V gene, CDR1 is SNHLY and CDR2 is FYNNEI. In DNA form, the CDR3 reads TGTGCCAGCGGGTTGGGGCAGTATGAAAAACTGTTTTTT. It yields the protein CASGLGQYEKLFF.

Concerning this clone: This sequence may be a read error, since a much larger clone differs from it by one base. Additional DNA sequences in this sample encode the identical CDR3. V and J are TRBV5-4 and TRBJ2-5, with a tentative D call TRBD2 (6 bases). The CDR3 runs 17 residues. Per germline, CDR1 SGHNT and CDR2 YYREEE (reference sequence). V lost 2 bases and J lost 7, with 24 bases in between. CDR3 nucleotide sequence: TGTGCCAGCAGCTTATCAGGGTCAACGGGAGTTATAGTGACCCAGTACTTC. Its translation: CASSLSGSTGVIVTQYF.

V gene TRBV5-1 combines with J gene TRBJ2-1; TRBD2 is a possible D gene (6 bases). CDR3 size: 15 residues. V dropped 0 bases and J dropped 9 bases, with 16 bases sitting between them. CDR1 SGHRS and CDR2 YFSETQ come from the germline V gene. The CDR3 spells CASSLGGPSGVEQFF. The CDR3 bases are TGCGCCAGCAGCTTGGGTGGCCCCTCGGGGGTTGAGCAGTTCTTC.

In the case of this clone: A far larger clone is just one base off, so this is likely a read error. The chain combines TRBV7-2 with TRBJ2-5, with 7 bases that match TRBD1. The J call may be incorrect, as the DNA end agrees better with TRBJ2-7. CDR3 length equals 13 residues. Germline V gene lookup returns CDR1 SGHTA and CDR2 FQGNSA. CDR3 loop: CASGPTGVYEQYF. As DNA, the CDR3 is TGTGCCAGCGGGCCTACAGGGGTCTACGAGCAGTACTTC.

Written as DNA, the CDR3 is TGTGCCACCAGACAGGGCTCCTACGAGCAGTACTTC. Translating gives CATRQGSYEQYF. This chain joins TRBV28 and TRBJ2-5; 7 positions agree with TRBD1. Matching the DNA end better, TRBJ2-7 makes the J call doubtful. The CDR3 totals 12 residues. Germline lookup yields CDR1 MDHEN and CDR2 SYDVKM.

The rearrangement joins TRBV28 to TRBJ2-2; D is undetermined. The V and J ends lost 7 bases and 3 bases respectively, with 9 bases between them. Germline values: CDR1 MDHEN, CDR2 SYDVKM. This CDR3 region has 13 residues. CDR3 in DNA: TGTGCCAGCATTAAACGGGACACCGGGGAGCTGTTTTTT. It codes for CASIKRDTGELFF.

V is TRBV27 and J is TRBJ2-3, with 7 nucleotides matching TRBD2. Per the germline V gene, CDR1 is MNHEY and CDR2 is SMNVEV (reference sequence). V gave up 1 base and J gave up 6 bases; unmatched junction bases: 10. The CDR3 is 16 amino acids. This CDR3 reads CASSLWEGWGLDTQYF. DNA for the CDR3: TGTGCCAGCAGTTTATGGGAGGGGTGGGGTCTGGATACGCAGTATTTT.

V gene TRBV11-3 combines with J gene TRBJ1-5; no firm D call. The germline V and J ends were trimmed by 1 base and 5 bases, with 12 bases remaining between them. Germline CDR1 is SGHNT and CDR2 is YENEEA. The CDR3 consists of 15 residues. The CDR3 nucleotides are TGTGCCAGCAGCTTAGTAGACCGATGGGATCAGCCCCAGCATTTT. It codes for CASSLVDRWDQPQHF.

The gene calls are TRBV6-1 and TRBJ2-7, with D perhaps TRBD1 (7 bases). Trimming took off 3 bases at V and 4 bases at J, with 22 bases between the two ends. Germline CDR1 MNHNS, CDR2 SASEGT. This CDR3 has 17 residues. The CDR3 coding sequence is TGTGCCAGCAGTGAGAGACAGGGACTCCTAAGACATTACGAGCAGTACTTC. Protein sequence: CASSERQGLLRHYEQYF.

The chain couples TRBV15 to TRBJ2-7; TRBD1 or TRBD2 may be the D gene (6 bases each). The germline V and J ends were trimmed by 0 bases and 2 bases, with 17 bases remaining between them. The CDR3 has 17 amino acids. Germline values: CDR1 LNHNV, CDR2 YYDKDF (reference sequence). CDR3 in DNA: TGTGCCACCAGCAGAGATGCGGGGCCCTGGACAGCCTACGAGCAGTACTTC. This encodes CATSRDAGPWTAYEQYF.

The V call is TRBV2, the J call TRBJ2-6; D ambiguous. This CDR3 has 13 amino acids. Germline V gene sequence: CDR1 SNHLY, CDR2 FYNNEI. Trimming stripped 6 bases from V and 1 base from J, with 4 bases between. In nucleotides, the CDR3 is TGTGCCAGCAGGTTTTCTGGGGCCAACGTCCTGACTTTC. Its translation is CASRFSGANVLTF.